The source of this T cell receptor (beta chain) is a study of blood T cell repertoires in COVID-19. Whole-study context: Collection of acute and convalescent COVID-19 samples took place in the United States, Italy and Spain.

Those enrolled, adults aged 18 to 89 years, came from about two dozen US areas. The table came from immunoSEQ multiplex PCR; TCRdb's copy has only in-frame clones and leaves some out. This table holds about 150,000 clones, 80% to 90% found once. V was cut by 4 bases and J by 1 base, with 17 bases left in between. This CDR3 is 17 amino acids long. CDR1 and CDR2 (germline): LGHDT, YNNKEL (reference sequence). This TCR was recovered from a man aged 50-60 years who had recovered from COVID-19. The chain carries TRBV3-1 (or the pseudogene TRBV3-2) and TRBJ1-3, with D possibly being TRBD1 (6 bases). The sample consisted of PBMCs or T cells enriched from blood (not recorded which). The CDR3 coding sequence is TGTGCCAGCAGCCTCAGGGAGGGGGAGCGTTCTGGAAACACCATATATTTT. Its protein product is CASSLREGERSGNTIYF.